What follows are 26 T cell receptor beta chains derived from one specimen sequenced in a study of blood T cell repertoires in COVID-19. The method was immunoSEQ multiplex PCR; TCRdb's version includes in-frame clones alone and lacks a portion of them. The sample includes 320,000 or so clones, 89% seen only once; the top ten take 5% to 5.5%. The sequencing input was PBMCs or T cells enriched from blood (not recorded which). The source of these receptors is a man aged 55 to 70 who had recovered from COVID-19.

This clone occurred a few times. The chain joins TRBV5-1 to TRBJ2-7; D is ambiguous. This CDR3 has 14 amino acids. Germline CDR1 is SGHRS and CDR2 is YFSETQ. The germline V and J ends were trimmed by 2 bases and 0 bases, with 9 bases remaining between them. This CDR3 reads CASSFSGTSYEQYF. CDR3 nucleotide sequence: TGCGCCAGCAGCTTTTCAGGTACCTCCTACGAGCAGTACTTC. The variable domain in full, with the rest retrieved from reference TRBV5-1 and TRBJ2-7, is KAGVTQTPRYLIKTRGQQVTLSCSPISGHRSVSWYQQTPGQGLQFLFEYFSETQRNKGNFPGRFSGRQFSNSRSEMNVSTLELGDSALYLCASSFSGTSYEQYFGPGTRLTVT.

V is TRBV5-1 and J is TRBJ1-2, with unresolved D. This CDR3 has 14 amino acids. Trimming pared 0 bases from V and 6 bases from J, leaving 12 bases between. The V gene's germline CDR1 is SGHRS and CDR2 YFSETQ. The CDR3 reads CASSLGAVIDGYTF. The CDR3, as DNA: TGCGCCAGCAGCTTGGGGGCAGTCATAGATGGCTACACCTTC.

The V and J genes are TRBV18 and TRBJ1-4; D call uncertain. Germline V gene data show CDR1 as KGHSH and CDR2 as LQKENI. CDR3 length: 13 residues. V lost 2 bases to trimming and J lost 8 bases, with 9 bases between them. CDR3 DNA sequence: TGTGCCAGCTCACCAGGGCCAGGAGAAAAACTGTTTTTT. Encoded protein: CASSPGPGEKLFF.

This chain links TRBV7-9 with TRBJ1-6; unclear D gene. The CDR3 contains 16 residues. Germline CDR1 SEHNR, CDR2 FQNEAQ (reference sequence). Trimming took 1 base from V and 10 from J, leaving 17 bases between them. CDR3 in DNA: TGTGCCAGCAGCTTAGGCCTCGGGGAGGGAAGATCACCCCTCCACTTT. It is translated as CASSLGLGEGRSPLHF.

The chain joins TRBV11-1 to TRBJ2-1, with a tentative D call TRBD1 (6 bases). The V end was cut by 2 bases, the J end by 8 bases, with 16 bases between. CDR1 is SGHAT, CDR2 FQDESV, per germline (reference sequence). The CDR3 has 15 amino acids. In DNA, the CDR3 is TGTGCCAGCAGCTTATTACAGGGCCTTATCGATGAGCAGTTCTTC. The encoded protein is CASSLLQGLIDEQFF. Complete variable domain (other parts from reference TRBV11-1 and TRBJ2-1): EAEVAQSPRYKITEKSQAVAFWCDPISGHATLYWYRQILGQGPELLVQFQDESVVDDSQLPKDRFSAERLKGVDSTLKIQPAELGDSAMYLCASSLLQGLIDEQFFGPGTRLTVL.

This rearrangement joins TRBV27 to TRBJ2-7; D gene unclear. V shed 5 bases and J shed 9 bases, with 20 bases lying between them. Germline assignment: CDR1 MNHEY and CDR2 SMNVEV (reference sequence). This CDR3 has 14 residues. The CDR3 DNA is TGTGCCAGCAGTCCCCGGTATGTAAGCACCTTGCAGTACTTC. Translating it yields CASSPRYVSTLQYF.

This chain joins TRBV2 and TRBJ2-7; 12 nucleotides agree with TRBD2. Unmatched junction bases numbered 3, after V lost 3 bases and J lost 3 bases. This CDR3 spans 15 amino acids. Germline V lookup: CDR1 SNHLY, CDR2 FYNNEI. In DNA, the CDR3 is TGTGCCAGCAGTGATCTGACTAGCGGGAGCTACGAGCAGTACTTC. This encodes CASSDLTSGSYEQYF. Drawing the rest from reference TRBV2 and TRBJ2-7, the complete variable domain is EPEVTQTPSHQVTQMGQEVILRCVPISNHLYFYWYRQILGQKVEFLVSFYNNEISEKSEIFDDQFSVERPDGSNFTLKIRSTKLEDSAMYFCASSDLTSGSYEQYFGPGTRLTVT.

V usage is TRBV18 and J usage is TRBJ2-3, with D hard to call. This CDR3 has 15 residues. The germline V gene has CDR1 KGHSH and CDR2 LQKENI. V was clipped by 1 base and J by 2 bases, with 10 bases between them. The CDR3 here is CASSPREFNTDTQYF. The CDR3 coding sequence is TGTGCCAGCTCACCACGCGAATTTAACACAGATACGCAGTATTTT. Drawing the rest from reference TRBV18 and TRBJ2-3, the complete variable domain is NAGVMQNPRHLVRRRGQEARLRCSPMKGHSHVYWYRQLPEEGLKFMVYLQKENIIDESGMPKERFSAEFPKEGPSILRIQQVVRGDSAAYFCASSPREFNTDTQYFGPGTRLTVL.

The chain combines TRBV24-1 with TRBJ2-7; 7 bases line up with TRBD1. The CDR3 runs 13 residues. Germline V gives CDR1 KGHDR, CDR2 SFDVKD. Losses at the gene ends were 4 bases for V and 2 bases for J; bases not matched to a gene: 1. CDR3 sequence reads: CATSEQGTYEQYF. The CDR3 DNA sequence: TGTGCCACCAGTGAACAGGGGACCTACGAGCAGTACTTC.

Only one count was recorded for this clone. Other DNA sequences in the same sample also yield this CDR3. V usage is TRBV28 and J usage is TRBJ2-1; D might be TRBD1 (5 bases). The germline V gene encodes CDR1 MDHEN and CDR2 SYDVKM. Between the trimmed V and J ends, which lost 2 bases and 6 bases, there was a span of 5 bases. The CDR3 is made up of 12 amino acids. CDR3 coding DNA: TGTGCCAGCAGTTTAAGGGGCAATGAGCAGTTCTTC. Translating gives CASSLRGNEQFF.

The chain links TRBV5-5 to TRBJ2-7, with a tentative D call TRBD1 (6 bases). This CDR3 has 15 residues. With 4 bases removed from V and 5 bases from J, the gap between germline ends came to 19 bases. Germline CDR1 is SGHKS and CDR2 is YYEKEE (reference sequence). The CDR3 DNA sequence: TGTGCCAGCAGCGTTGATTTACAGGGTTTTAACGAGCAGTACTTC. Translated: CASSVDLQGFNEQYF.

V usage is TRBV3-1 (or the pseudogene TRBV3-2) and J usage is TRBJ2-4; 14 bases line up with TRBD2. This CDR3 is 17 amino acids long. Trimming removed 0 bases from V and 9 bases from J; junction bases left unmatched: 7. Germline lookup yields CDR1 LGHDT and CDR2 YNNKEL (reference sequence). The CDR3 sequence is CASSQDYPGTSGSIQYF. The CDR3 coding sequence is TGTGCCAGCAGCCAAGATTACCCCGGGACTAGCGGGAGCATTCAGTACTTC.

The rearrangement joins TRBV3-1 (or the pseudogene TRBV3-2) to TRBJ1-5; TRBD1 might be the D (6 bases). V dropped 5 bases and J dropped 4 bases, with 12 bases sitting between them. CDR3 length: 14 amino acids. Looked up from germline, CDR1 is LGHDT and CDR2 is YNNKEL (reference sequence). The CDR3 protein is CASSSGQYNQPQHF. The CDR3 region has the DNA TGTGCCAGCAGCTCCGGACAGTATAATCAGCCCCAGCATTTT.

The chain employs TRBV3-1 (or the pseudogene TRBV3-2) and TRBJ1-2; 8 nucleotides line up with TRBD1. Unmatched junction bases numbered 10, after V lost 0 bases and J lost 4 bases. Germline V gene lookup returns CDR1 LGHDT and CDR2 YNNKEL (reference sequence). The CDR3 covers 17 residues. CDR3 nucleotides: TGTGCCAGCAGCCAAGATAGACCGCTAACAGGGGGCTATGGCTACACCTTC. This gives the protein CASSQDRPLTGGYGYTF.

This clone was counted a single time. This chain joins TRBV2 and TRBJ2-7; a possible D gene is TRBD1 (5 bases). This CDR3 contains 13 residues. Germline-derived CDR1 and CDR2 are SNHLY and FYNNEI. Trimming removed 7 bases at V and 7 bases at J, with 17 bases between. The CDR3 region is CASTSQGPGEQYF. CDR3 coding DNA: TGTGCCAGCACTTCCCAGGGCCCCGGTGAGCAGTACTTC. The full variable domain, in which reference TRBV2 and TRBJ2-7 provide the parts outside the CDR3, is EPEVTQTPSHQVTQMGQEVILRCVPISNHLYFYWYRQILGQKVEFLVSFYNNEISEKSEIFDDQFSVERPDGSNFTLKIRSTKLEDSAMYFCASTSQGPGEQYFGPGTRLTVT.

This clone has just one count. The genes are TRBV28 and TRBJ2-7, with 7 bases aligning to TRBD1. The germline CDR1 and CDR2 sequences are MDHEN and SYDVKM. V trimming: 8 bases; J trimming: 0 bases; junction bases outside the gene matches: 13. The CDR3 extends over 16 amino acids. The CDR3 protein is CASVPTGAKSSYEQYF. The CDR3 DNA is TGTGCCAGCGTCCCCACAGGGGCGAAGAGCTCCTACGAGCAGTACTTC.

CDR3 protein: CASSYSQGNTQYF. The CDR3 DNA reads TGTGCCAGCAGTTACTCCCAGGGAAATACGCAGTATTTT. The chain carries TRBV6-5 and TRBJ2-3; perhaps TRBD1 as D (5 bases). The CDR3 runs to 13 residues. CDR1 MNHEY and CDR2 SVGAGI come from the germline V gene. Trimming took off 0 bases at V and 7 bases at J, with 8 bases between the two ends.

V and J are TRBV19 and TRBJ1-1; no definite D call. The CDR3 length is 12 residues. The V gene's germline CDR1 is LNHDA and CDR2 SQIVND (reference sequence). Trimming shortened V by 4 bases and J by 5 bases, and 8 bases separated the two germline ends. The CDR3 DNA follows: TGTGCCAGTAGTAGAGCCGTTACTGAAGCTTTCTTT. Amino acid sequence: CASSRAVTEAFF.

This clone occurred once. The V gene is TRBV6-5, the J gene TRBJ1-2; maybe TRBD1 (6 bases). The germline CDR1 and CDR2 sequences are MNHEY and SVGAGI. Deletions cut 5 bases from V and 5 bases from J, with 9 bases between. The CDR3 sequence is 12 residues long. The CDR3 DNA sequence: TGTGCCAGCAGTCCTGGACAGTATGGCTACACCTTC. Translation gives CASSPGQYGYTF.

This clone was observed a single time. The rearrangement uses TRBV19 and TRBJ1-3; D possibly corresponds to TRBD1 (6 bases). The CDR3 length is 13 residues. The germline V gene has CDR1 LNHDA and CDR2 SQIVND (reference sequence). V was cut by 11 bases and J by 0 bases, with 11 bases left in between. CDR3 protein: CAGRDNSGNTIYF. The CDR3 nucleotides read TGTGCCGGCCGGGACAACTCTGGAAACACCATATATTTT.

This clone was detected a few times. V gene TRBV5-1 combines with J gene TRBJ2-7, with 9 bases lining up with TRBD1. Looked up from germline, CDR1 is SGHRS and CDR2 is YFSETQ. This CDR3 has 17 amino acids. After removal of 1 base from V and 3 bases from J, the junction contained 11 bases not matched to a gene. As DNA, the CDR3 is TGCGCCAGCAGCTTGACTCCGGGACAGGGCCCTATCTACGAGCAGTACTTC. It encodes CASSLTPGQGPIYEQYF.

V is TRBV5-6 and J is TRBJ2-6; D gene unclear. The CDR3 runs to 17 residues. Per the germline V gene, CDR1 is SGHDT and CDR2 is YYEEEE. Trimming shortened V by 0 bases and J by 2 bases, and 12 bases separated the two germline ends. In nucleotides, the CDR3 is TGTGCCAGCAGCTTGGTCTCCACAGAAGCTGGGGCCAACGTCCTGACTTTC. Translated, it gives CASSLVSTEAGANVLTF.

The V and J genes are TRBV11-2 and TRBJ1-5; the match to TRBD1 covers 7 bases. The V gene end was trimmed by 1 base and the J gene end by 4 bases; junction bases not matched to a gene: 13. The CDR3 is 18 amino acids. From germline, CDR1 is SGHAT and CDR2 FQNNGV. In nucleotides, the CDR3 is TGTGCCAGCAGCTTAGGCTTCGTGTCGGGACAGCAAAATCAGCCCCAGCATTTT. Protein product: CASSLGFVSGQQNQPQHF.

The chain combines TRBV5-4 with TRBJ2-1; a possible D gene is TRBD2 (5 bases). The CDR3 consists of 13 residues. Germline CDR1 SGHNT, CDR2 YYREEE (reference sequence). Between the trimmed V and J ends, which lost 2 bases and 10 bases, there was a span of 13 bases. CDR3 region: CASSLAPAEEQFF. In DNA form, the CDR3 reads TGTGCCAGCAGCTTAGCTCCAGCGGAGGAGCAGTTCTTC.

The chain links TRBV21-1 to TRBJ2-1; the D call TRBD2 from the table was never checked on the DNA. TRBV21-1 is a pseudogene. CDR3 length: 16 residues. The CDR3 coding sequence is TGTGCCAGCAGCACTCCCGGGACTAGCGCCTACAATGAGCAGTTCTTC. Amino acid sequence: CASSTPGTSAYNEQFF.

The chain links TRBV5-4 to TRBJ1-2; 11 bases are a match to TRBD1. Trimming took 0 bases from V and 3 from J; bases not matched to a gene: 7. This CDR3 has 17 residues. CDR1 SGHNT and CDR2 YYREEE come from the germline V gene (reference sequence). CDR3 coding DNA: TGTGCCAGCAGCTTGGGAGGACAGGGGGCGATATACTATGGCTACACCTTC. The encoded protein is CASSLGGQGAIYYGYTF.